A single sample is the source of the 2 T cell receptor beta chains below, sequenced in a study of CD8 T cells in Susac syndrome. The RNA, about 0.45 to 1 ug, was put through reverse transcription using random hexamers. TCRdb independently ran MiXCR on the immunoSEQ multiplex PCR reads; one entry per CDR3 protein. The data hold approximately 150,000 distinct CDR3 sequences, with about 92% observed a single time. The sequenced sample was CD4+ T cells from PBMCs. These receptors all come from a human donor in good health.

The chain couples TRBV7-9 to TRBJ2-6, with D perhaps matching TRBD1 (6 bases). Trimming shortened V by 2 bases and J by 4 bases, and 12 bases separated the two germline ends. CDR3 length: 16 residues. Germline CDR1 SEHNR, CDR2 FQNEAQ (reference sequence). CDR3 in amino acids: CASSLSGGSGANVLTF. CDR3 sequence (DNA): TGTGCCAGCAGCTTAAGTGGGGGCTCCGGGGCCAACGTCCTGACTTTC.

The rearrangement links TRBV28 to TRBJ2-5; D is possibly TRBD2 (6 bases). The CDR3 runs 16 residues. Germline V gene sequence: CDR1 MDHEN, CDR2 SYDVKM. Trimming cost V 1 base and J 5 bases, with 17 bases left between them. CDR3 nucleotides: TGTGCCAGCAGTTTATTTTCCGGACGGGGGAGGGAGACCCAGTACTTC. Its translation: CASSLFSGRGRETQYF. Full variable domain (missing parts from reference TRBV28 and TRBJ2-5): DVKVTQSSRYLVKRTGEKVFLECVQDMDHENMFWYRQDPGLGLRLIYFSYDVKMKEKGDIPEGYSVSREKKERFSLILESASTNQTSMYLCASSLFSGRGRETQYFGPGTRLLVL.